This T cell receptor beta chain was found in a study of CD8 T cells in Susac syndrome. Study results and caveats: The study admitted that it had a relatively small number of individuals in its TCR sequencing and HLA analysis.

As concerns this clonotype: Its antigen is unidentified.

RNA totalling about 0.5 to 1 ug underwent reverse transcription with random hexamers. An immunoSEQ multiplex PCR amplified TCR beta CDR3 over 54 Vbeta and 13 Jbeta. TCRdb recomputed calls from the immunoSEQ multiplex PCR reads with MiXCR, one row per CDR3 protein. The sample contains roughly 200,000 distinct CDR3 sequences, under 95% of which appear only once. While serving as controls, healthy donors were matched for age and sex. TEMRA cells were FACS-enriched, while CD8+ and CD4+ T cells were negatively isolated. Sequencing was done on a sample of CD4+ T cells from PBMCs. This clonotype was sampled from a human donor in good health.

The CDR3 loop reads CASSRLASTSSYNEQFF. In DNA, the CDR3 is TGTGCCAGCAGTCGTCTAGCCAGCACTAGCTCCTACAATGAGCAGTTCTTC. The chain carries TRBV2 and TRBJ2-1, with D possibly being TRBD2 (5 bases). The CDR3 sequence is 17 residues long. The V gene's germline CDR1 is SNHLY and CDR2 FYNNEI. V was clipped by 5 bases and J by 0 bases, with 17 bases between them.